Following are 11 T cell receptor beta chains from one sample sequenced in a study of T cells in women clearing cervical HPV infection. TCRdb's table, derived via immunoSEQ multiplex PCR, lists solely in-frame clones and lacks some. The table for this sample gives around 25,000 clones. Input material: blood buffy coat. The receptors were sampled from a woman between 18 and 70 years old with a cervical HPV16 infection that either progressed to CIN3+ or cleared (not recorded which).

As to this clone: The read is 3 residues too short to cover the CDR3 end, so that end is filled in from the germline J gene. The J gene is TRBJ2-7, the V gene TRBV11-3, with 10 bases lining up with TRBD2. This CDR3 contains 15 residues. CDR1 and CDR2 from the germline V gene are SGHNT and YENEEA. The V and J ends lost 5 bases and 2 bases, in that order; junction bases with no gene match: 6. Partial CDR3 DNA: TGTGCCAGCAGCGCAAGTAGCGGGGGGACCTACGAG. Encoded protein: CASSASSGGTYE. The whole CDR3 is CASSASSGGTYEQYF. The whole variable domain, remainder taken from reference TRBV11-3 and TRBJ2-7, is EAGVVQSPRYKIIEKKQPVAFWCNPISGHNTLYWYLQNLGQGPELLIRYENEEAVDDSQLPKDRFSAERLKGVDSTLKIQPAELGDSAVYLCASSASSGGTYEQYFGPGTRLTVT.

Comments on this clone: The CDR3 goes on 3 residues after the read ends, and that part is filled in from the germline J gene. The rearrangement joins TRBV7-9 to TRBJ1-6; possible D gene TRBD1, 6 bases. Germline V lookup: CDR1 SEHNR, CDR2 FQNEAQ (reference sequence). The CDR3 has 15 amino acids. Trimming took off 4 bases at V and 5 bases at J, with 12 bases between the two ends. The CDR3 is CASSSNDRNNSPLHF. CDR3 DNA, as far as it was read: TGTGCCAGCAGCTCTAATGACAGGAATAATTCACCC.

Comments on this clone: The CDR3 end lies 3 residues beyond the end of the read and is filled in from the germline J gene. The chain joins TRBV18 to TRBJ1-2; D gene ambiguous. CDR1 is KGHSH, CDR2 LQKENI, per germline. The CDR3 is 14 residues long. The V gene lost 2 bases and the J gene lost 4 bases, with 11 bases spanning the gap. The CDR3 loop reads CASSPGQNLYGYTF. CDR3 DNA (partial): TGTGCCAGCTCACCAGGGCAGAACCTCTATGGC.

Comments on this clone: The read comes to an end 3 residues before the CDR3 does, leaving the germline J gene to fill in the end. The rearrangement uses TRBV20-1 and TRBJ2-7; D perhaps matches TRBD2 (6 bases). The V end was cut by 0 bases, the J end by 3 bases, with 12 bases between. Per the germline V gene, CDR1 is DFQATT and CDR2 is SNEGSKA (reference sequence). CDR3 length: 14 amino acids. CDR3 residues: CSARDSQGGYEQYF. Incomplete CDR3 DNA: TGCAGTGCTAGAGATAGCCAGGGAGGCTACGAG.

The DNA read from the CDR3 is TGTGCCAGTAGTATCGGTAGCGGGGATGAC. It encodes CASSIGSGDD. The CDR3 reads in full as CASSIGSGDDYTF. The chain links TRBV19 to TRBJ1-2; D unclear. Read sequence stops 3 residues before the CDR3 end, and the germline J gene provides the missing end. CDR1 LNHDA and CDR2 SQIVND come from the germline V gene (reference sequence). This CDR3 contains 13 residues.

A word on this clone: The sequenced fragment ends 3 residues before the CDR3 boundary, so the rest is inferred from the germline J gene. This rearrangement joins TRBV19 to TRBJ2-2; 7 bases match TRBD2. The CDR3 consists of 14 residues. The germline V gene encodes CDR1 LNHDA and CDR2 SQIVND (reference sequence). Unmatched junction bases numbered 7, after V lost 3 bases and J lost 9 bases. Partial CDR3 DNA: TGTGCCAGTAGTATCTCGGCGGGAGAAAGGGAG. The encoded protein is CASSISAGERE. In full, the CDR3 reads CASSISAGERELFF.

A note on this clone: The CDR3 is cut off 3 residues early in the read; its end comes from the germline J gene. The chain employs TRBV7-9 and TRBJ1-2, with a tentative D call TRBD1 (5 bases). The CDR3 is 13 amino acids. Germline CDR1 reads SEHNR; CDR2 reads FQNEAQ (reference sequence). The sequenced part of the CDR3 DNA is TGTGCCATTACACTAGCGGGACTCTACGAC. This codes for CAITLAGLYD. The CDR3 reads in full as CAITLAGLYDYTF.

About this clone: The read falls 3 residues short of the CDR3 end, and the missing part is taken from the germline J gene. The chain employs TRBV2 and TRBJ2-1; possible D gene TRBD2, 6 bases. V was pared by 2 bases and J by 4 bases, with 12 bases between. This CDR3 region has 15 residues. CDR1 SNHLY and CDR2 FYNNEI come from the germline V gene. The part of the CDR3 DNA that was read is TGTGCCAGCAGTGAAAGGAGCGGGTCTTACAATGAG. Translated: CASSERSGSYNE. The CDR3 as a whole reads CASSERSGSYNEQFF.

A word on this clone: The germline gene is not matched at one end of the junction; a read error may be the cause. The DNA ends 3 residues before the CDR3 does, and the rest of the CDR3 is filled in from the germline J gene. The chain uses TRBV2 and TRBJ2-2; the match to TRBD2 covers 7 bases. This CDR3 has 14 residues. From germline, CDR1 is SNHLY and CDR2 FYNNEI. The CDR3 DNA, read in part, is TGTGCCAGCAGACCAAGCGAGCGGTGGGGGGGG. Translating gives CASRPSERWGG. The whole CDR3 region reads CASRPSERWGGLFF.

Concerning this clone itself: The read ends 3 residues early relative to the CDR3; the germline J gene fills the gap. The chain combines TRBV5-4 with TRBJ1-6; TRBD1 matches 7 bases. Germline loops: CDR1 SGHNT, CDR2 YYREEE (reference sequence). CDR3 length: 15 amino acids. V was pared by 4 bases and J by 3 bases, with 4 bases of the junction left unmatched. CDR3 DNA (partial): TGTGCCAGCAGCGGCGGACAGGTCTATAATTCACCC. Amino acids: CASSGGQVYNSP. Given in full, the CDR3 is CASSGGQVYNSPLHF.

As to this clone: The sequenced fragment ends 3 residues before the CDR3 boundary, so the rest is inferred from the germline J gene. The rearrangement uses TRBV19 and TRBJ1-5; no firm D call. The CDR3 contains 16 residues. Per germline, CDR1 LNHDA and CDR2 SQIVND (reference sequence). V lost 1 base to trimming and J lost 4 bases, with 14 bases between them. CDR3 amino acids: CASSIAPSGGNQPQHF. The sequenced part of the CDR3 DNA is TGTGCCAGTAGTATAGCACCCTCAGGAGGGAATCAGCCC. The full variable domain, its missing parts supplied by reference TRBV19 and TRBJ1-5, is DGGITQSPKYLFRKEGQNVTLSCEQNLNHDAMYWYRQDPGQGLRLIYYSQIVNDFQKGDIAEGYSVSREKKESFPLTVTSAQKNPTAFYLCASSIAPSGGNQPQHFGDGTRLSIL.